Listed here are 20 T cell receptor beta chains from one sample, sequenced in a study of OX40 agonist ivuxolimab in advanced cancers. Here immunoSEQ multiplex PCR was the method, and the copy in TCRdb shows in-frame clones only, minus some. The repertoire consists of some 95,000 clones, with 87% occurring once and the leading ten covering roughly 0.5%. This sample comprised CD4+ or CD8+ T cells sorted from blood, obtained in a trial of the OX40 agonist ivuxolimab. The origin of the receptors is an adult with an advanced solid tumor such as melanoma, head and neck, liver or kidney cancer.

The genes are TRBV7-9 and TRBJ2-2; D ambiguous. The V gene lost 6 bases and the J gene lost 4 bases, with 15 bases spanning the gap. Germline V lookup: CDR1 SEHNR, CDR2 FQNEAQ (reference sequence). The CDR3 is 15 residues long. The CDR3 sequence: CASSPFPRATGELFF. The CDR3 nucleotides read TGTGCCAGCAGTCCCTTCCCTAGGGCCACCGGGGAGCTGTTTTTT.

V is TRBV2 and J is TRBJ2-7; D uncertain. The CDR3 is made up of 13 amino acids. Germline V gives CDR1 SNHLY, CDR2 FYNNEI. V lost 6 bases and J 2 bases, leaving 11 bases between the germline ends. The CDR3 loop is CASRGNRAYEQYF. DNA of the CDR3: TGTGCCAGCAGGGGGAACCGAGCCTACGAGCAGTACTTC.

The CDR3 nucleotides are TGTGCCAGCAGCCGAGCAAACTATGGCTACACCTTC. Amino acid sequence: CASSRANYGYTF. V and J are TRBV7-2 and TRBJ1-2; D is unresolved. The CDR3 has 12 residues. Germline V gene data show CDR1 as SGHTA and CDR2 as FQGNSA. V lost 5 bases and J lost 2, with 6 bases in between.

The chain recombines TRBV6-6 with TRBJ2-3, with D maybe TRBD2 (7 bases). V was shortened by 11 bases and J by 3 bases, with 15 bases between the two germline ends. CDR1 MNHNY and CDR2 SVGAGI come from the germline V gene (reference sequence). This CDR3 is built from 13 residues. In DNA form, the CDR3 reads TGTGCCGGGGGAGGGGGGTTAACAGATACGCAGTATTTT. Translation: CAGGGGLTDTQYF.

This sequence joins TRBV7-2 and TRBJ1-2; D may be TRBD1 (6 bases). Deletions cut 6 bases from V and 3 bases from J, with 17 bases between. Germline CDR1 SGHTA, CDR2 FQGNSA. CDR3 size: 15 residues. The CDR3 here is CASSFTGSLDYGYTF. DNA of the CDR3: TGTGCCAGCAGTTTTACAGGGAGCCTAGACTATGGCTACACCTTC.

The chain combines TRBV7-8 with TRBJ2-1; D assignment may be TRBD1 or TRBD2 (5 bases each). Germline-derived CDR1 and CDR2 are SGHVS and FQNEAQ. With 8 bases removed from V and 9 bases from J, the gap between germline ends came to 14 bases. The CDR3 has 12 amino acids. The CDR3 DNA is TGTGCCAGCTCAAGAGAGGGGAGTGAGCAGTTCTTC. Translated, it gives CASSREGSEQFF.

This clone has a single count. The rearrangement links TRBV19 to TRBJ1-2; maybe TRBD1 (5 bases). Germline V CDR1 and CDR2: LNHDA, SQIVND (reference sequence). The CDR3 is 12 residues long. The V and J ends lost 6 bases and 8 bases respectively, with 13 bases between them. The CDR3 DNA reads TGTGCCAGTAGCCCCCGGAGGGACGGCTACACCTTC. It yields the protein CASSPRRDGYTF.

The V and J genes are TRBV7-9 and TRBJ1-5, with TRBD1 matching 7 bases. Germline loops: CDR1 SEHNR, CDR2 FQNEAQ (reference sequence). V was clipped by 5 bases and J by 4 bases; unmatched bases: 2. The CDR3 loop spans 13 amino acids. CDR3 loop: CASSQTGNQPQHF. DNA of the CDR3: TGTGCCAGCAGCCAGACAGGGAATCAGCCCCAGCATTTT.

This chain uses TRBV27 with TRBJ2-1; TRBD1 matches 8 bases. Germline CDR1 and CDR2: MNHEY and SMNVEV (reference sequence). Germline trimming cut 2 bases from V and 8 bases from J; bases unmatched to any gene: 8. CDR3 length: 15 residues. The DNA for the CDR3 is TGTGCCAGCAGTTTAAAGACAGGGGAAAGCTATGAGCAGTTCTTC. Translation gives CASSLKTGESYEQFF.

This chain uses TRBV10-3 with TRBJ1-2, with 8 bases matching TRBD1. Germline lookup yields CDR1 ENHRY and CDR2 SYGVKD. The CDR3 consists of 12 residues. With V trimmed by 10 bases and J by 2 bases, 3 bases remained unmatched. CDR3: CANRDRNYGYTF. As DNA, the CDR3 is TGTGCCAACCGGGACAGGAACTATGGCTACACCTTC.

The chain employs TRBV7-2 and TRBJ1-5, with 9 bases that match TRBD1. The CDR3 runs 15 residues. CDR1 is SGHTA, CDR2 FQGNSA, per germline. J lost 4 bases, V lost 5 bases, and 6 bases had no gene match. CDR3 in amino acids: CASSTRDRDNQPQHF. The CDR3 nucleotides are TGTGCCAGCAGCACACGGGACAGGGATAATCAGCCCCAGCATTTT.

V and J are TRBV9 and TRBJ1-4; D might be TRBD1 (5 bases). Germline-derived CDR1 and CDR2 are SGDLS and YYNGEE. This CDR3 has 15 residues. Trimming shortened V by 1 base and J by 7 bases, and 14 bases separated the two germline ends. The CDR3 nucleotides read TGTGCCAGCAGCGTACTCGGGGATGGGGCTGAAAAACTGTTTTTT. Residues: CASSVLGDGAEKLFF.

The V and J genes are TRBV6-5 and TRBJ1-1, with a weak D call TRBD1 (6 bases). Germline-derived CDR1 and CDR2 are MNHEY and SVGAGI. V lost 5 bases, J lost 3 bases, and 10 bases lay in between. This CDR3 is 13 amino acids long. CDR3 residues: CASSRNRDTEAFF. CDR3 bases: TGTGCCAGCAGTCGGAACAGGGACACTGAAGCTTTCTTT.

The rearrangement links TRBV27 to TRBJ2-7; the D gene could be TRBD1 or TRBD2 (5 bases each). The V gene lost 0 bases and the J gene lost 6 bases, with 24 bases spanning the gap. Germline V lookup: CDR1 MNHEY, CDR2 SMNVEV (reference sequence). The CDR3 totals 18 residues. The CDR3 nucleotides are TGTGCCAGCAGTTTATCCGGGTCTCCCCTCACGTCGGGGCTCGAGCAGTACTTC. Protein product: CASSLSGSPLTSGLEQYF.

The chain links TRBV6-1 to TRBJ1-5; possibly TRBD1 for D (5 bases). CDR1 is MNHNS, CDR2 SASEGT, per germline. The germline V and J ends were trimmed by 6 bases and 6 bases, with 15 bases remaining between them. This CDR3 region has 14 residues. The CDR3 sequence is CASSTTWGGQPQHF. CDR3 bases: TGTGCCAGCAGCACGACCTGGGGCGGTCAGCCCCAGCATTTT.

The chain uses TRBV7-9 and TRBJ2-7; either TRBD1 or TRBD2 may supply D (5 bases each). V lost 5 bases to trimming and J lost 6 bases, with 17 bases between them. Germline values: CDR1 SEHNR, CDR2 FQNEAQ (reference sequence). The CDR3 has 14 residues. CDR3 in DNA: TGTGCCAGCAGCCAGGGACCGAGGGCTGGCGAGCAGTACTTC. It is translated as CASSQGPRAGEQYF.

The chain couples TRBV6-5 to TRBJ2-7; weak D call: TRBD2 (6 bases). This CDR3 has 13 residues. Germline V lookup: CDR1 MNHEY, CDR2 SVGAGI. The V end was cut by 11 bases, the J end by 6 bases, with 20 bases between. The CDR3 sequence: CAVNGGGRTEQYF. Written as DNA, the CDR3 is TGTGCCGTCAATGGGGGAGGTCGCACCGAGCAGTACTTC.

Comments on this clone: This likely comes from a read error, as the CDR3 has no conserved phenylalanine or tryptophan at its end. V usage is TRBV6-1 and J usage is TRBJ1-6; maybe TRBD1 (5 bases). This CDR3 is 14 amino acids long. Trimming took 2 bases from V and 10 from J, leaving 12 bases between them. Germline V gene sequence: CDR1 MNHNS, CDR2 SASEGT. The CDR3 spells CASSEFAGNSPLHL. CDR3 in DNA: TGTGCCAGCAGTGAATTCGCAGGGAACTCACCCCTCCACCTT.

The CDR3 spells CASSLVGGASYNEQFF. In DNA, the CDR3 is TGTGCCAGCAGTTTAGTCGGGGGGGCAAGCTACAATGAGCAGTTCTTC. The chain carries TRBV28 and TRBJ2-1, with 8 bases lining up with TRBD2. The germline V gene has CDR1 MDHEN and CDR2 SYDVKM. CDR3 length: 16 residues. J was trimmed by 3 bases and V by 2 bases; bases with no gene match: 6.

This clone was found once. This chain uses TRBV5-1 with TRBJ2-2; D is perhaps TRBD1 or TRBD2 (5 bases each). CDR1 SGHRS and CDR2 YFSETQ come from the germline V gene. Trimming took 4 bases from V and 4 from J, leaving 11 bases between them. This CDR3 has 14 residues. The CDR3 protein is CASSRRESTGELFF. The CDR3 nucleotides are TGCGCCAGCAGCCGCAGGGAGTCCACCGGGGAGCTGTTTTTT.